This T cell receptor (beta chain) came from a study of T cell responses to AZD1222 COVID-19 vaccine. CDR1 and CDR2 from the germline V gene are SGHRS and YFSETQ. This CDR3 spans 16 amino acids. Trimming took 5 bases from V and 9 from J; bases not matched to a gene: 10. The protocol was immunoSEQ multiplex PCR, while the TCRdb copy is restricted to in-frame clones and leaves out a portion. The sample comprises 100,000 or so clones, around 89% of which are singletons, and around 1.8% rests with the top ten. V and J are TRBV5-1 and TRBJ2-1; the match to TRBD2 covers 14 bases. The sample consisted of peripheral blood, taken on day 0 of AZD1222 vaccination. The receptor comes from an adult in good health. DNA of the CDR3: TGCGCCAGCAGGGGCGACTGGACTAGCGGGAGGACTGAGCAGTTCTTC. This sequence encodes CASRGDWTSGRTEQFF. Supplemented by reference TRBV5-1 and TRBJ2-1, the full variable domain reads KAGVTQTPRYLIKTRGQQVTLSCSPISGHRSVSWYQQTPGQGLQFLFEYFSETQRNKGNFPGRFSGRQFSNSRSEMNVSTLELGDSALYLCASRGDWTSGRTEQFFGPGTRLTVL.